Following are 12 T cell receptor beta chains from one sample sequenced in a study of cytomegalovirus exposure and HLA in healthy donors. Vbeta (60) and Jbeta (13) primers were used in the PCR. Some clones are missing from TCRdb's copy, which holds only in-frame ones; the method was immunoSEQ multiplex PCR. Of 90,000 to 95,000 clones listed, 80% are singletons. Material for sequencing was PBMCs. The receptors shown here come from a young man in good health and CMV-seronegative.

This chain links TRBV29-1 with TRBJ2-1; 14 nucleotides match TRBD2. V was clipped by 4 bases and J by 9 bases; unmatched bases: 5. This CDR3 comprises 14 residues. Germline CDR1 is SQVTM and CDR2 is ANQGSEA. The CDR3 protein is CSVGGTSGGGEQFF. The CDR3 DNA is TGCAGCGTTGGCGGGACTAGCGGGGGTGGTGAGCAGTTCTTC.

The chain combines TRBV11-2 with TRBJ2-7, with TRBD2 matching over 7 bases. The V segment lost 5 bases and the J segment 2 bases; nucleotides outside the gene matches: 6. Germline V gene data show CDR1 as SGHAT and CDR2 as FQNNGV. This CDR3 comprises 14 residues. CDR3 DNA sequence: TGTGCCAGCAGCCTGCTTCGGGGGGCCTACGAGCAGTACTTC. This translates into CASSLLRGAYEQYF.

V is TRBV2 and J is TRBJ1-2, with TRBD1 matching 9 bases. Trimming took 6 bases from V and 2 from J; bases not matched to a gene: 7. From germline, CDR1 is SNHLY and CDR2 FYNNEI. The CDR3 is 15 amino acids. The CDR3 reads CASRINRGPNYGYTF. In DNA, the CDR3 is TGTGCCAGCAGGATAAACAGGGGGCCAAACTATGGCTACACCTTC.

The table lists this clone with a count of one. This chain uses TRBV18 with TRBJ2-1; D remains ambiguous. The CDR3 spans 15 residues. Germline V gene sequence: CDR1 KGHSH, CDR2 LQKENI. Trimming took off 0 bases at V and 2 bases at J, with 8 bases between the two ends. The CDR3 DNA sequence: TGTGCCAGCTCACCACCTGCAATAGCCTACAATGAGCAGTTCTTC. Residues: CASSPPAIAYNEQFF.

The V gene is TRBV10-1, the J gene TRBJ2-3; D perhaps matches TRBD1 (6 bases). The CDR3 contains 16 residues. V lost 2 bases, J lost 4 bases, and 16 bases lay in between. CDR1 is WNHNN, CDR2 SYGVQD, per germline (reference sequence). This CDR3 reads CASSEAKTGGSDTQYF. For the CDR3, the DNA is TGCGCCAGCAGTGAGGCGAAGACAGGCGGGTCAGATACGCAGTATTTT.

This clone was recorded only once. This chain links TRBV7-6 with TRBJ2-3; weak D call: TRBD1 (8 bases). The CDR3 covers 14 residues. With 8 bases removed from V and 4 bases from J, the gap between germline ends came to 16 bases. Germline V CDR1 and CDR2: SGHVS, FNYEAQ. The CDR3 protein is CASARTGRADTQYF. DNA of the CDR3: TGTGCCAGCGCCCGGACAGGGAGGGCAGATACGCAGTATTTT.

The V gene is TRBV7-9, the J gene TRBJ2-3; 8 nucleotides match TRBD1. Germline CDR1 and CDR2: SEHNR and FQNEAQ (reference sequence). The CDR3 extends over 15 amino acids. The ends lost 3 bases at V and 5 bases at J; junction bases unmatched: 7. The CDR3 DNA is TGTGCCAGCAGCTTGATGCAGGGGGCCGGAGATACGCAGTATTTT. Translated, it gives CASSLMQGAGDTQYF.

V usage is TRBV5-1 and J usage is TRBJ2-3; 7 nucleotides match TRBD2. Germline trimming cut 3 bases from V and 7 bases from J; bases unmatched to any gene: 5. CDR1 SGHRS and CDR2 YFSETQ come from the germline V gene. The CDR3 length is 13 residues. Written as DNA, the CDR3 is TGCGCCAGCAGCTCCCGGGAGGCCTATACGCAGTATTTT. Translation: CASSSREAYTQYF.

The chain joins TRBV7-9 to TRBJ2-1; TRBD2 aligns across 14 bases. CDR1 and CDR2 from the germline V gene are SEHNR and FQNEAQ (reference sequence). This CDR3 is built from 14 residues. J lost 10 bases, V lost 5 bases, and 4 bases had no gene match. For the CDR3, the DNA is TGTGCCAGCAGCACGGGACTAGCGGGGGCCGAGCAGTTCTTC. Its translation is CASSTGLAGAEQFF.

This clone was seen only a few times. This sequence joins TRBV7-3 and TRBJ1-2, with 7 nucleotides matching TRBD1. The CDR3 runs 16 residues. CDR1 is SGHTA, CDR2 FQGTGA, per germline. Trimming took 0 bases from V and 5 from J; bases not matched to a gene: 9. The CDR3 DNA reads TGTGCCAGCAGCTTAACAAGTTCCGGGACAGAATATGGCTACACCTTC. Encoded protein: CASSLTSSGTEYGYTF.

This sequence joins TRBV14 and TRBJ1-2, with 7 positions matching TRBD1. This CDR3 region has 15 residues. Germline CDR1 reads SGHDN; CDR2 reads FVKESK. J lost 5 bases, V lost 4 bases, and 10 bases had no gene match. CDR3 nucleotides: TGTGCCAGCAGCCCTAACCCGACAGGGAGATATGGCTACACCTTC. Translation gives CASSPNPTGRYGYTF.

Only a few counts were recorded for this clone. This chain connects TRBV10-3 to TRBJ2-3, with 7 bases identical to TRBD1. With V trimmed by 7 bases and J by 3 bases, 10 bases remained unmatched. The germline V gene has CDR1 ENHRY and CDR2 SYGVKD. This CDR3 is built from 15 residues. CDR3 nucleotide sequence: TGTGCCATCAAAGACTCGACAGGGTTAACAGATACGCAGTATTTT. Protein sequence: CAIKDSTGLTDTQYF.